The 29 T cell receptor beta chains in this list originate from one sample, sequenced in a study of neoadjuvant anti-PD-1 for oral cavity cancer. Repertoires were generated with immunoSEQ multiplex PCR, while TCRdb's copy carries only in-frame clones and drops some. The sample has around 15,000 clones; roughly 35% are singletons. Time point noted: after neoadjuvant nivolumab, at surgical resection. The sequenced sample was tumor tissue, obtained after nivolumab (anti-PD-1) treatment. These receptors all stem from a person aged 35-79 years with oral cavity squamous cell carcinoma.

The chain combines TRBV20-1 with TRBJ1-2; D gene ambiguous. V shed 6 bases and J shed 0 bases, with 5 bases lying between them. The germline CDR1 and CDR2 sequences are DFQATT and SNEGSKA (reference sequence). The CDR3 sequence is 11 residues long. The CDR3 DNA follows: TGCAGTGCGCCTACTAACTATGGCTACACCTTC. The encoded protein is CSAPTNYGYTF.

The J gene is TRBJ1-1, the V gene TRBV5-6, with D hard to call. The CDR3 runs 15 residues. The germline gives CDR1 SGHDT, CDR2 YYEEEE. V gave up 4 bases and J gave up 4 bases, with 17 bases separating them. CDR3 coding DNA: TGTGCCAGCAGCCCCATTACGTCGGGATTCACTGAAGCTTTCTTT. Encoded protein: CASSPITSGFTEAFF. The full variable domain, with the rest looked up from reference TRBV5-6 and TRBJ1-1, is DAGVTQSPTHLIKTRGQQVTLRCSPKSGHDTVSWYQQALGQGPQFIFQYYEEEERQRGNFPDRFSGHQFPNYSSELNVNALLLGDSALYLCASSPITSGFTEAFFGQGTRLTVV.

This clone turned up a few times. The V gene is TRBV25-1, the J gene TRBJ1-5, with 9 positions matching TRBD1. The CDR3 runs to 15 residues. Germline V gives CDR1 MGHDK, CDR2 SYGVNS. V dropped 1 base and J dropped 7; count of bases not matched to a gene: 5. The DNA for the CDR3 is TGTGCCAGCAGTGAATCCGGGACAGGGACACAGCCCCAGCATTTT. Its protein is CASSESGTGTQPQHF.

Here the CDR3 reads CASSPVGTVYEQYF. Written as DNA, the CDR3 is TGTGCCAGCAGCCCAGTGGGGACAGTCTACGAGCAGTACTTC. This sequence joins TRBV7-2 and TRBJ2-7, with 7 bases aligning to TRBD1. Trimming cost V 5 bases and J 3 bases; bases outside gene matches: 7. Germline V gives CDR1 SGHTA, CDR2 FQGNSA. The CDR3 sequence is 14 residues long.

This rearrangement joins TRBV9 to TRBJ2-1; D is possibly TRBD1 (5 bases). V was shortened by 4 bases and J by 5 bases, with 10 bases between the two germline ends. CDR1 is SGDLS and CDR2 is YYNGEE in the germline V gene. This CDR3 comprises 13 residues. The CDR3 bases are TGTGCCAGCAGCAGGGCAGGGAACAATGAGCAGTTCTTC. It translates to CASSRAGNNEQFF.

This clone has a handful of counts. J is TRBJ1-1 and V is TRBV6-6, with 8 bases fitting TRBD1. Germline V gene sequence: CDR1 MNHNY, CDR2 SVGAGI (reference sequence). This CDR3 is built from 14 residues. V lost 10 bases to trimming and J lost 0 bases; unmatched junction nucleotides: 7. The CDR3 region is CAIRRQGLNTEAFF. CDR3 nucleotides: TGTGCCATCCGACGACAGGGGTTGAACACTGAAGCTTTCTTT.

This clone was detected once. The V and J genes are TRBV14 and TRBJ2-3; 10 nucleotides align to TRBD2. The CDR3 covers 17 residues. Per the germline V gene, CDR1 is SGHDN and CDR2 is FVKESK. Unmatched junction bases numbered 9, after V lost 2 bases and J lost 4 bases. The CDR3, as DNA: TGTGCCAGCAGCCAAACACTAGCGGGGCGAGGGGCAGATACGCAGTATTTT. Protein: CASSQTLAGRGADTQYF.

This chain connects TRBV27 to TRBJ1-2; D gene unclear. The CDR3 runs 14 residues. Between the trimmed V and J ends, which lost 2 bases and 6 bases, there was a span of 13 bases. CDR1 is MNHEY, CDR2 SMNVEV, per germline (reference sequence). CDR3 sequence reads: CASSLRPESNGYTF. CDR3 DNA sequence: TGTGCCAGCAGTTTACGGCCAGAATCTAATGGCTACACCTTC.

The sample holds a few counts of this clone. The chain recombines TRBV6-1 with TRBJ2-7, with D possibly matching TRBD1 (6 bases). Germline CDR1 and CDR2: MNHNS and SASEGT. This CDR3 contains 13 residues. V was shortened by 5 bases and J by 7 bases, with 15 bases between the two germline ends. For the CDR3, the DNA is TGTGCCAGCAGTCAAGAAGGGGGTATGGAGCAGTACTTC. Amino acid sequence: CASSQEGGMEQYF.

This clone was recorded a few times. The genes are TRBV25-1 and TRBJ1-5, with D uncertain. Trimming took 6 bases from V and 2 from J, leaving 5 bases between them. The V gene's germline CDR1 is MGHDK and CDR2 SYGVNS. The CDR3 has 12 residues. The CDR3 DNA sequence: TGTGCCAGCAGGACGGGCAATCAGCCCCAGCATTTT. This translates into CASRTGNQPQHF.

This clone showed up many times. V and J are TRBV7-2 and TRBJ1-1, with unresolved D. Looked up from germline, CDR1 is SGHTA and CDR2 is FQGNSA. V was shortened by 1 base and J by 5 bases, with 11 bases between the two germline ends. The CDR3 runs 14 residues. CDR3: CASSLEGLGTEAFF. CDR3 nucleotides: TGTGCCAGCAGCTTAGAAGGGTTGGGGACTGAAGCTTTCTTT.

The chain recombines TRBV30 with TRBJ2-7; 10 bases align to TRBD1. J was trimmed by 2 bases and V by 2 bases; bases with no gene match: 6. The germline V gene has CDR1 GTSNPN and CDR2 SVGIG (reference sequence). The CDR3 totals 15 residues. The CDR3 reads CAWSWGGTGAYEQYF. CDR3 sequence (DNA): TGTGCCTGGAGTTGGGGCGGGACAGGGGCCTACGAGCAGTACTTC.

In this sample, this clone turned up a few times. The genes are TRBV2 and TRBJ1-5, with 8 bases matching TRBD1. Germline CDR1 SNHLY, CDR2 FYNNEI. V was clipped by 6 bases and J by 7 bases; unmatched bases: 8. There are 14 residues in the CDR3. Written as DNA, the CDR3 is TGTGCCAGCAGCGTTCAGGGGGCTTACCAGCCCCAGCATTTT. Residues: CASSVQGAYQPQHF.

The rearrangement joins TRBV4-1 to TRBJ2-1, with 10 bases aligning to TRBD1. The CDR3 is 18 amino acids. The J segment lost 0 bases and the V segment lost 4 bases, leaving 9 bases of the junction unmatched. Germline CDR1 and CDR2: MGHRA and YSYEKL. The CDR3 region has the DNA TGCGCCAGCAGCCCCAGACAGGGGGCTTCGAGCTCCTACAATGAGCAGTTCTTC. Residues: CASSPRQGASSSYNEQFF.

The chain recombines TRBV2 with TRBJ2-2; 7 bases are shared with TRBD1. The junction had 17 bases not matched to a gene; V was cut back by 6 bases and J by 10 bases. Germline CDR1 SNHLY, CDR2 FYNNEI. The length of the CDR3 is 16 residues. This CDR3 is CASRHRDRRLSEELFF. CDR3 sequence (DNA): TGTGCCAGCAGACACCGGGACAGAAGGTTGAGTGAGGAGCTGTTTTTT.

This clone has a handful of counts. The V gene is TRBV27, the J gene TRBJ1-2; maybe TRBD1 (5 bases). V was clipped by 3 bases and J by 5 bases, with 10 bases between them. Germline CDR1 MNHEY, CDR2 SMNVEV (reference sequence). The CDR3 has 13 residues. This CDR3 is CASSFQGGYGYTF. The CDR3, as DNA: TGTGCCAGCAGTTTCCAGGGAGGTTATGGCTACACCTTC.

This clone showed up just a few times. The V and J genes are TRBV4-3 and TRBJ2-1; 13 bases map to TRBD2. The CDR3 extends over 17 amino acids. J lost 6 bases, V lost 0 bases, and 5 bases had no gene match. Germline V lookup: CDR1 LGHNA, CDR2 YSLEER. Here the CDR3 reads CASSQDLTSGGANEQFF. The CDR3 DNA reads as TGCGCCAGCAGCCAAGATTTAACTAGCGGGGGGGCCAATGAGCAGTTCTTC.

This rearrangement joins TRBV6-4 to TRBJ1-5; no definite D call. V was pared by 7 bases and J by 0 bases, with 22 bases between. The CDR3 length is 18 residues. In germline, CDR1 is MRHNA, CDR2 SNTAGT. The CDR3, as DNA: TGTGCCAGCAAGTCTCCGGTACTCCTAAGCCATAGCAATCAGCCCCAGCATTTT. Its translation: CASKSPVLLSHSNQPQHF.

This clone came up a few times. The chain combines TRBV9 with TRBJ1-6; maybe TRBD1 (5 bases). The CDR3 covers 14 residues. Germline CDR1 SGDLS, CDR2 YYNGEE. Trimming left V 4 bases short and J 7 bases short, with 12 bases between. CDR3 sequence: CASSPGRTNSPLHF. CDR3 DNA: TGTGCCAGCAGCCCGGGACGGACCAATTCACCCCTCCACTTT.

J is TRBJ1-2 and V is TRBV18; D call uncertain. The CDR3 contains 13 residues. Trimming removed 1 base from V and 8 bases from J, with 11 bases in between. The germline gives CDR1 KGHSH, CDR2 LQKENI. CDR3 sequence: CASSPQGLGGYTF. The CDR3 DNA reads TGTGCCAGCTCACCACAGGGATTAGGGGGCTACACCTTC. The full variable domain, with the rest looked up from reference TRBV18 and TRBJ1-2, is NAGVMQNPRHLVRRRGQEARLRCSPMKGHSHVYWYRQLPEEGLKFMVYLQKENIIDESGMPKERFSAEFPKEGPSILRIQQVVRGDSAAYFCASSPQGLGGYTFGSGTRLTVV.

This clone was detected only a few times. CDR3 in amino acids: CASSLTGGVTGELFF. In nucleotides, the CDR3 is TGTGCCAGCAGCTTGACAGGGGGAGTCACCGGGGAGCTGTTTTTT. The gene calls are TRBV27 and TRBJ2-2, with 9 positions matching TRBD1. The CDR3 loop spans 15 amino acids. Germline lookup yields CDR1 MNHEY and CDR2 SMNVEV (reference sequence). Trimming cost V 6 bases and J 4 bases; bases outside gene matches: 6.

The genes are TRBV6-6 and TRBJ1-5; D gene ambiguous. This CDR3 has 13 residues. Germline V lookup: CDR1 MNHNY, CDR2 SVGAGI (reference sequence). V was clipped by 0 bases and J by 5 bases, with 5 bases between them. The CDR3 bases are TGTGCCAGCAGTTACTCGATGCATCAGCCCCAGCATTTT. Protein product: CASSYSMHQPQHF.

This chain links TRBV6-5 with TRBJ2-3, with a possible D match to TRBD2 (8 bases). Trimming removed 7 bases from V and 0 bases from J, with 14 bases in between. The length of the CDR3 is 15 residues. Per germline, CDR1 MNHEY and CDR2 SVGAGI. This CDR3 is CASKAGGQSTDTQYF. The DNA for the CDR3 is TGTGCCAGCAAGGCGGGGGGACAGAGCACAGATACGCAGTATTTT.

The rearrangement links TRBV29-1 to TRBJ2-6; 7 positions agree with TRBD2. This CDR3 spans 18 amino acids. Germline CDR1 is SQVTM and CDR2 is ANQGSEA. The junction had 14 bases not matched to a gene; V was cut back by 6 bases and J by 0 bases. This CDR3 is CSVAAFREVSSGANVLTF. CDR3 nucleotides: TGCAGCGTCGCAGCGTTCCGGGAGGTCTCCTCTGGGGCCAACGTCCTGACTTTC.

This clone has only a few counts. The rearrangement uses TRBV6-1 and TRBJ1-1; a possible D gene is TRBD1 (6 bases). The V end was cut by 6 bases, the J end by 1 base, with 9 bases between. CDR3 size: 13 residues. Per the germline V gene, CDR1 is MNHNS and CDR2 is SASEGT. The DNA of the CDR3 is TGTGCCAGCAGCTCACAGGGGAACACTGAAGCTTTCTTT. Translating gives CASSSQGNTEAFF.

The chain uses TRBV7-8 and TRBJ1-1, with D unclear. Germline CDR1 SGHVS, CDR2 FQNEAQ. V dropped 0 bases and J dropped 1 base, with 6 bases sitting between them. The CDR3 is 14 residues long. The CDR3 DNA follows: TGTGCCAGCAGCTTAGCTTCGTGGAACACTGAAGCTTTCTTT. This sequence encodes CASSLASWNTEAFF.

This clone showed up just a few times. The chain carries TRBV6-5 and TRBJ1-2, with 8 bases fitting TRBD1. V shed 3 bases, J shed 8 bases, and the junction held 8 bases outside the gene matches. CDR3 length equals 14 residues. Germline V gene sequence: CDR1 MNHEY, CDR2 SVGAGI. This chain's CDR3 is CASSYSTGEVGYTF. CDR3 nucleotides: TGTGCCAGCAGTTATTCGACAGGGGAGGTAGGCTACACCTTC.

This clone is medium-sized. V usage is TRBV6-6 and J usage is TRBJ2-7; D is uncertain. The CDR3 runs 14 residues. V was cut by 0 bases and J by 5 bases, with 11 bases left in between. Germline values: CDR1 MNHNY, CDR2 SVGAGI (reference sequence). This chain's CDR3 is CASSYSKGKNEQYF. The CDR3 coding sequence is TGTGCCAGCAGTTACTCGAAGGGTAAGAACGAGCAGTACTTC.

The rearrangement links TRBV6-4 to TRBJ2-2; possible D gene TRBD1, 6 bases. CDR1 and CDR2 from the germline V gene are MRHNA and SNTAGT. The CDR3 has 16 amino acids. Trimming took off 3 bases at V and 1 base at J, with 12 bases between the two ends. CDR3 coding DNA: TGTGCCAGCAGTGAACAGGGACCGTTGAACACCGGGGAGCTGTTTTTT. This encodes CASSEQGPLNTGELFF.